This TCR beta chain stems from a study of beta chain features in type 1 diabetes. Overall study results and limits: All four CD4+ subsets from Type 1 diabetes patients carried moderately but significantly shorter TCRB CDR3s.

What was sequenced were expressed TCRB transcripts, since all of the isolated RNA had been reverse transcribed. Generated by immunoSEQ multiplex PCR, the TCRdb table keeps only in-frame clones and is missing some. The table records over 100,000 clones, approximately 16% of them present only once. As for this clone: Its specificity is unknown.

The CDR3 consists of 15 residues. V lost 4 bases, J lost 1 base, and 12 bases lay in between. The germline V gene encodes CDR1 SGHRS and CDR2 YFSETQ. This rearrangement joins TRBV5-1 to TRBJ2-1; perhaps TRBD2 as D (6 bases). Sequencing was carried out using central memory CD4+ T cells from blood. This clonotype was sampled from a man aged 25-40 years with type 1 diabetes. CDR3 DNA: TGCGCCAGCAGCAAGGAGGGGATATCCTACAATGAGCAGTTCTTC. Amino acids: CASSKEGISYNEQFF.